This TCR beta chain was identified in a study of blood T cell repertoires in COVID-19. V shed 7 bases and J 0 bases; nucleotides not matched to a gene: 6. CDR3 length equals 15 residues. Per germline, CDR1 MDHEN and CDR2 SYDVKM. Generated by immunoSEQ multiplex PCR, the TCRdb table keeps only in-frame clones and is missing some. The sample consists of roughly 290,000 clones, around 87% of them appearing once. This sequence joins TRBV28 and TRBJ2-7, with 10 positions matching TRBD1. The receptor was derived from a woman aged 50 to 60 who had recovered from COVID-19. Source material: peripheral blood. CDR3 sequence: CASNRQGADSYEQYF. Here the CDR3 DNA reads TGTGCCAGCAATAGACAGGGGGCCGACTCCTACGAGCAGTACTTC.